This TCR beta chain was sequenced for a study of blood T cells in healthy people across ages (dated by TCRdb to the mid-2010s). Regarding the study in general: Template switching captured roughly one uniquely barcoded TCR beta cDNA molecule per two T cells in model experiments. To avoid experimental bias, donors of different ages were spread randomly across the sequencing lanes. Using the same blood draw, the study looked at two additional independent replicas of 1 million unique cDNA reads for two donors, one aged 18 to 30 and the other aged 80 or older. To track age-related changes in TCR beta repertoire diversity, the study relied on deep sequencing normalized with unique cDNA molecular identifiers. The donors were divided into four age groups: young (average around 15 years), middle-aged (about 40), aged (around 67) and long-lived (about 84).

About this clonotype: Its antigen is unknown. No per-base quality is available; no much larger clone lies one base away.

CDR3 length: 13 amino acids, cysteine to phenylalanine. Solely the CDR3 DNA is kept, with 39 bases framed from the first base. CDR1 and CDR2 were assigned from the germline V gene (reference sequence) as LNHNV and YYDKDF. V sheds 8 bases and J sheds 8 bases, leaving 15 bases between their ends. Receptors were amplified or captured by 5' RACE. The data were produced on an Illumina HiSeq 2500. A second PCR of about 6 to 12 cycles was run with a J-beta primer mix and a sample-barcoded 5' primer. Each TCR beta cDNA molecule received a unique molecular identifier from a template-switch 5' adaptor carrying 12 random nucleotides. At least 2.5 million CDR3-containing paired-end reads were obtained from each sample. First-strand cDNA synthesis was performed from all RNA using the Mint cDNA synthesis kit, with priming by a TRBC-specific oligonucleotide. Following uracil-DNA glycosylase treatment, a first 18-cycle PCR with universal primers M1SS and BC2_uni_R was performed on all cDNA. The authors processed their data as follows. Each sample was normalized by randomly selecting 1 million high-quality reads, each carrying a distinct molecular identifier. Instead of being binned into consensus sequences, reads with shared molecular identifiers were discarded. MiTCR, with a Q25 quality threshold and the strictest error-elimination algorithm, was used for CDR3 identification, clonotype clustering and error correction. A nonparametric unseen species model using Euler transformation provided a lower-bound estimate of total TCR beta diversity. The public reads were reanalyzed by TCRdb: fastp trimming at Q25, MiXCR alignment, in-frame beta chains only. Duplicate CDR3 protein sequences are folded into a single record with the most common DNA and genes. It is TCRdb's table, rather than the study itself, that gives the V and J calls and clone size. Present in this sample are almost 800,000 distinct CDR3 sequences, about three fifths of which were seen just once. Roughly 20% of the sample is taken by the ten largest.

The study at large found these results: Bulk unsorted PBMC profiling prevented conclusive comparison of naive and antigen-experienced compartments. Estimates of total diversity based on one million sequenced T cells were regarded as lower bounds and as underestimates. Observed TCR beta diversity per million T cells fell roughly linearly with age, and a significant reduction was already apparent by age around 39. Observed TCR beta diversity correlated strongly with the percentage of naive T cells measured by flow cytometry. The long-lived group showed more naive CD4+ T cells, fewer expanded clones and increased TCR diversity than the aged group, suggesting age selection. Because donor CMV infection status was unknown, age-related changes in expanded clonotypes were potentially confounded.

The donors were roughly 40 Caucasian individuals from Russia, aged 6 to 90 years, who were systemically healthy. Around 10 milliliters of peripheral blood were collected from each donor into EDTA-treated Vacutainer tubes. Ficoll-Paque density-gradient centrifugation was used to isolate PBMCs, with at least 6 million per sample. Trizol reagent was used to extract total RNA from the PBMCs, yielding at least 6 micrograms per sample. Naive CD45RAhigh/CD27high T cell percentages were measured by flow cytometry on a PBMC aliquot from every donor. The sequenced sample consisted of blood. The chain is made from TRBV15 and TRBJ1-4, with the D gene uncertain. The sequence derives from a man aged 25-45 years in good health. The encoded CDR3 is CATEMGSGEKLFF. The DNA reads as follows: TGTGCCACCGAAATGGGCAGCGGAGAAAAACTGTTTTTT. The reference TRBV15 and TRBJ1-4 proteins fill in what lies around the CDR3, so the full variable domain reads DAMVIQNPRYQVTQFGKPVTLSCSQTLNHNVMYWYQQKSSQAPKLLFHYYDKDFNNEADTPDNFQSRRPNTSFCFLDIRSPGLGDTAMYLCATEMGSGEKLFFGSGTQLSVL.